A single sample gave rise to the 8 T cell receptor beta chains below, sequenced in a study of response to subunit inactivated influenza vaccine. TCRdb recomputed calls from the RT-PCR reads with MiXCR, one row per CDR3 protein. Among around 480,000 distinct CDR3 sequences listed, 16% were seen once. This specimen consisted of CD4+ T cells sorted from PBMCs, obtained around 25 months after vaccination. The receptors stem from a man between 50 and 69 years old who received an inactivated influenza vaccine.

This clonotype has a handful of counts. CDR3 bases: TGTGCCAGCAGTTCCCGGACAGGGTCGTACACCTTC. Its translation is CASSSRTGSYTF. The genes are TRBV12-3 or TRBV12-4 and TRBJ1-2; 8 nucleotides match TRBD1. The CDR3 is 12 residues long. The trim removed 4 bases at V and 11 bases at J, leaving 6 bases unmatched.

This clonotype was observed at least ten times. The chain combines TRBV15 with TRBJ2-1; 9 bases are a match to TRBD2. The CDR3 is 15 residues long. Germline CDR1 LNHNV, CDR2 YYDKDF (reference sequence). J lost 4 bases, V lost 4 bases, and 5 bases had no gene match. The CDR3 sequence: CATSTSSGNYNEQFF. CDR3 in DNA: TGTGCCACCAGCACTTCTAGCGGGAATTACAATGAGCAGTTCTTC.

This clonotype was counted many times. The V gene is TRBV10-1, the J gene TRBJ2-3; D gene ambiguous. The CDR3 contains 14 residues. Per the germline V gene, CDR1 is WNHNN and CDR2 is SYGVQD (reference sequence). The germline V and J ends were trimmed by 4 bases and 1 base, with 9 bases remaining between them. The chain's CDR3 is CASSGAEGTDTQYF. As DNA, the CDR3 is TGCGCCAGCAGTGGGGCTGAAGGCACAGATACGCAGTATTTT.

V gene TRBV4-2 combines with J gene TRBJ1-4; 8 bases match TRBD1. CDR1 is LGHNA and CDR2 is YNFKEQ in the germline V gene. The CDR3 has 17 residues. The junction had 10 bases not matched to a gene; V was cut back by 0 bases and J by 7 bases. In DNA, the CDR3 is TGTGCCAGCAGCCAAGACTACAGACAGGGGAAGGGTGAAAAACTGTTTTTT. Amino acid sequence: CASSQDYRQGKGEKLFF.

V is TRBV7-9 and J is TRBJ1-4, with D possibly TRBD1 on 5 matching bases. V lost 4 bases to trimming and J lost 7 bases, with 16 bases between them. The germline gives CDR1 SEHNR, CDR2 FQNEAQ (reference sequence). The CDR3 is made up of 15 amino acids. CDR3 in amino acids: CASSSTGTDFEKLFF. CDR3 DNA: TGTGCCAGCAGCTCGACCGGGACGGACTTTGAAAAACTGTTTTTT. The complete variable domain, with remaining parts taken from reference TRBV7-9 and TRBJ1-4, reads DTGVSQNPRHKITKRGQNVTFRCDPISEHNRLYWYRQTLGQGPEFLTYFQNEAQLEKSRLLSDRFSAERPKGSFSTLEIQRTEQGDSAMYLCASSSTGTDFEKLFFGSGTQLSVL.

Written as DNA, the CDR3 is TGCGCCAGCAGCCTGACAGGGGGTATCGCCTACGAGCAGTACTTC. This gives the protein CASSLTGGIAYEQYF. The J gene is TRBJ2-7, the V gene TRBV5-1; 9 nucleotides match TRBD1. CDR1 is SGHRS, CDR2 YFSETQ, per germline. Trimming cost V 4 bases and J 2 bases; bases outside gene matches: 7. This CDR3 is 15 amino acids long.

In this sample, this clonotype turned up many times. The genes are TRBV5-1 and TRBJ2-1; D ambiguous. The CDR3 covers 14 residues. Between the trimmed V and J ends, which lost 0 bases and 6 bases, there was a span of 10 bases. Germline V lookup: CDR1 SGHRS, CDR2 YFSETQ. The DNA for the CDR3 is TGCGCCAGCAGCTTGGGGCCCGCGTCCAATGAGCAGTTCTTC. It yields the protein CASSLGPASNEQFF. The full variable domain, its missing parts supplied by reference TRBV5-1 and TRBJ2-1, is KAGVTQTPRYLIKTRGQQVTLSCSPISGHRSVSWYQQTPGQGLQFLFEYFSETQRNKGNFPGRFSGRQFSNSRSEMNVSTLELGDSALYLCASSLGPASNEQFFGPGTRLTVL.

This clonotype was detected a few times. The rearrangement uses TRBV10-3 and TRBJ2-6; D unclear. The CDR3 is 13 amino acids. The V gene's germline CDR1 is ENHRY and CDR2 SYGVKD. Trimming removed 5 bases at V and 2 bases at J, with 4 bases between. CDR3 sequence reads: CAISNPGANVLTF. CDR3 DNA: TGTGCCATCAGTAACCCTGGGGCCAACGTCCTGACTTTC.